This paragraph covers one T cell receptor (beta chain) sequence. The antigen is not known. Method: immunoSEQ multiplex PCR; TCRdb's copy keeps in-frame clones and lacks some. The sample consists of a few hundred thousand clones, about 96% of them appearing once. This entry is derived from a study of shared clonotypes between healthy human individuals. General observations from the study: Among donors, the sharing of clonotypes was expected to be influenced by sequencing depth.

V was cut by 2 bases and J by 3 bases, with 13 bases left in between. Germline-derived CDR1 and CDR2 are MNHEY and SMNVEV (reference sequence). The CDR3 runs to 16 residues. The chain is built from TRBV27 and TRBJ1-4; the D gene is possibly TRBD1 (5 bases). This clonotype was obtained from a woman in her thirties in good health. Sequencing input: naive CD4+ T cells sorted from blood. Subset here: CD45RA+ positively selected. CDR3 coding DNA: TGTGCCAGCAGTTTAAACGGAAGGGGAGCTAATGAAAAACTGTTTTTT. This gives the protein CASSLNGRGANEKLFF. The complete variable domain, with remaining parts taken from reference TRBV27 and TRBJ1-4, reads EAQVTQNPRYLITVTGKKLTVTCSQNMNHEYMSWYRQDPGLGLRQIYYSMNVEVTDKGDVPEGYKVSRKEKRNFPLILESPSPNQTSLYFCASSLNGRGANEKLFFGSGTQLSVL.